The rows below give T cell receptor beta chains drawn from one sample of a study of blood T cell repertoires in COVID-19. Some clones are missing from TCRdb's copy, which holds only in-frame ones; the method was immunoSEQ multiplex PCR. This table holds around 290,000 clones, more than 75% found once. What was sequenced was peripheral blood. These receptors originate from a woman aged 50 to 60 who had recovered from COVID-19. CDR3s include the opening cysteine and the closing phenylalanine or tryptophan. The order of the fields is J gene, D gene, clone size, V gene, CDR3 length, CDR3 protein, CDR3 DNA. The D gene is left open where the match is weak. Expanded clones are given a class, and other clones once, few, many or no size at all.

J: TRBJ2-1
D: TRBD2
size: -
V: TRBV9
length: 16
CDR3: CASSRFPGLPYNEQFF
DNA: TGTGCCAGCAGCCGTTTTCCGGGACTACCCTACAATGAGCAGTTCTTC

J: TRBJ2-2
D: -
size: -
V: TRBV30
length: 14
CDR3: CAWSVLGNTGELFF
DNA: TGTGCCTGGAGTGTACTTGGGAACACCGGGGAGCTGTTTTTT

J: TRBJ1-5
D: -
size: -
V: TRBV7-2
length: 13
CDR3: CASSLAGDQPQHF
DNA: TGTGCCAGCAGCTTAGCAGGGGATCAGCCCCAGCATTTT

J: TRBJ2-7
D: -
size: -
V: TRBV15
length: 12
CDR3: CATSTGSVEQYF
DNA: TGTGCCACCAGCACCGGGAGTGTCGAGCAGTACTTC

J: TRBJ2-5
D: -
size: -
V: TRBV7-6
length: 15
CDR3: CASSLTGSRQETQYF
DNA: TGTGCCAGCAGCTTAACGGGGAGTAGGCAAGAGACCCAGTACTTC

J: TRBJ1-5
D: -
size: few
V: TRBV7-2
length: 13
CDR3: CASSSDLNQPQHF
DNA: TGTGCCAGCAGCTCAGATCTCAATCAGCCCCAGCATTTT

J: TRBJ1-4
D: -
size: -
V: TRBV4-3
length: 14
CDR3: CASSQLPANEKLFF
DNA: TGCGCCAGCAGCCAACTTCCCGCTAATGAAAAACTGTTTTTT

J: TRBJ1-2
D: TRBD1
size: -
V: TRBV15
length: 15
CDR3: CATSRDPGGGYGYTF
DNA: TGTGCCACCAGCAGAGATCCAGGAGGGGGCTACGGCTACACCTTC

J: TRBJ1-6
D: -
size: -
V: TRBV19
length: 16
CDR3: CASSIDRSSYNSPLHF
DNA: TGTGCCAGTAGTATCGACAGGAGCTCCTATAATTCACCCCTCCACTTT

J: TRBJ2-5
D: TRBD1
size: -
V: TRBV2
length: 16
CDR3: CASSDSGQGVGETQYF
DNA: TGTGCCAGCAGCGACTCGGGACAGGGGGTAGGGGAGACCCAGTACTTC

J: TRBJ2-7
D: TRBD1
size: -
V: TRBV19
length: 14
CDR3: CASSQWTGLGEQYF
DNA: TGTGCCAGTAGCCAGTGGACAGGGTTGGGCGAGCAGTACTTC

J: TRBJ1-5
D: -
size: -
V: TRBV6-6
length: 13
CDR3: CASNQVLGQPQHF
DNA: TGTGCCAGCAATCAGGTCCTTGGGCAGCCCCAGCATTTT

J: TRBJ2-7
D: -
size: -
V: TRBV6-5
length: 12
CDR3: CASSYVGGEQYF
DNA: TGTGCCAGCAGTTACGTCGGGGGCGAGCAGTACTTC

J: TRBJ2-3
D: -
size: -
V: TRBV5-1
length: 18
CDR3: CASSLSTSGGMSTDTQYF
DNA: TGCGCCAGCAGCTTGTCAACAAGCGGAGGAATGAGCACAGATACGCAGTATTTT

J: TRBJ2-1
D: TRBD1
size: once
V: TRBV5-1
length: 16
CDR3: CASSPAGRGTYNEQFF
DNA: TGCGCCAGCAGCCCGGCCGGCAGGGGGACGTACAATGAGCAGTTCTTC

J: TRBJ2-1
D: -
size: -
V: TRBV20-1
length: 11
CDR3: CSARASDEQFF
DNA: TGCAGTGCTAGAGCTAGCGATGAGCAGTTCTTC

J: TRBJ1-4
D: -
size: -
V: TRBV21-1
length: 12
CDR3: CARLFRNEKLFF
DNA: TGTGCCAGGCTTTTCAGGAACGAAAAACTGTTTTTT

J: TRBJ1-5
D: -
size: -
V: TRBV15
length: 16
CDR3: CATSRTTGTWGQPQHF
DNA: TGTGCCACCAGCAGGACCACAGGGACCTGGGGTCAGCCCCAGCATTTT

J: TRBJ1-4
D: -
size: -
V: TRBV27
length: 14
CDR3: CASSLFKTNEKLFF
DNA: TGTGCCAGCAGTTTATTTAAAACTAATGAAAAACTGTTTTTT

J: TRBJ1-1
D: -
size: -
V: TRBV19
length: 15
CDR3: CASSISAAMNTEAFF
DNA: TGTGCCAGTAGTATATCGGCGGCTATGAACACTGAAGCTTTCTTT

J: TRBJ2-7
D: TRBD2
size: -
V: TRBV7-8
length: 12
CDR3: CASSPQGTSLYF
DNA: TGTGCCAGCAGCCCCCAGGGGACTAGCTTGTACTTC

J: TRBJ1-6
D: TRBD1
size: -
V: TRBV30
length: 14
CDR3: CAWSRTGGSSPLHF
DNA: TGTGCCTGGAGTCGGACAGGGGGCAGCTCACCCCTCCACTTT

J: TRBJ2-7
D: TRBD1
size: -
V: TRBV7-3
length: 15
CDR3: CASSFAGGLTYEQYF
DNA: TGTGCCAGCAGCTTCGCAGGGGGATTAACCTACGAGCAGTACTTC

J: TRBJ1-3
D: TRBD1
size: few
V: TRBV29-1
length: 14
CDR3: CSGLGQGGGNTIYF
DNA: TGCAGCGGCTTAGGACAGGGAGGAGGAAACACCATATATTTT

J: TRBJ2-2
D: TRBD2
size: -
V: TRBV7-9
length: 16
CDR3: CASRGLAGEKAGELFF
DNA: TGTGCCAGCAGAGGACTAGCGGGAGAGAAGGCCGGGGAGCTGTTTTTT

J: TRBJ2-1
D: TRBD2
size: -
V: TRBV5-5
length: 17
CDR3: CASSFLRLAGAYNEQFF
DNA: TGTGCCAGCAGCTTCCTCCGACTAGCGGGGGCCTACAATGAGCAGTTCTTC

J: TRBJ2-1
D: -
size: -
V: TRBV7-2
length: 13
CDR3: CASSLRGQGEQFF
DNA: TGTGCCAGCAGCTTAAGGGGCCAGGGGGAGCAGTTCTTC

J: TRBJ2-3
D: TRBD2
size: -
V: TRBV9
length: 16
CDR3: CASSSRGTSGGDTQYF
DNA: TGTGCCAGCAGCTCCCGGGGGACTAGCGGGGGCGATACGCAGTATTTT

J: TRBJ1-2
D: TRBD1
size: -
V: TRBV5-1
length: 15
CDR3: CASSPATGTLYGYTF
DNA: TGCGCCAGCAGCCCGGCGACAGGGACCCTCTATGGCTACACCTTC

J: TRBJ2-1
D: -
size: -
V: TRBV4-3
length: 15
CDR3: CASSQEWSEGHEQFF
DNA: TGCGCCAGCAGCCAAGAGTGGTCGGAGGGGCATGAGCAGTTCTTC

J: TRBJ1-1
D: -
size: -
V: TRBV30
length: 12
CDR3: CAWSLGVTEAFF
DNA: TGTGCCTGGAGTTTAGGGGTTACTGAAGCTTTCTTT

J: TRBJ1-4
D: -
size: -
V: TRBV7-2
length: 14
CDR3: CASSRSMTNEKLFF
DNA: TGTGCCAGCAGCCGGTCGATGACTAATGAAAAACTGTTTTTT

J: TRBJ2-7
D: -
size: -
V: TRBV20-1
length: 13
CDR3: CSASTRAPYEQYF
DNA: TGCAGTGCTAGTACCAGGGCACCCTACGAGCAGTACTTC

J: TRBJ1-1
D: -
size: -
V: TRBV25-1
length: 14
CDR3: CASSEADRNTEAFF
DNA: TGTGCCAGCAGTGAAGCAGACAGGAACACTGAAGCTTTCTTT

J: TRBJ2-7
D: TRBD1
size: -
V: TRBV6-5
length: 15
CDR3: CASRGGGQGLHEQYF
DNA: TGTGCCAGCAGGGGCGGGGGACAGGGGTTACACGAGCAGTACTTC

J: TRBJ1-3
D: -
size: -
V: TRBV7-2
length: 13
CDR3: CASGQGPGNTIYF
DNA: TGTGCCAGCGGCCAGGGGCCTGGAAACACCATATATTTT

J: TRBJ1-4
D: -
size: -
V: TRBV4-3
length: 16
CDR3: CASSQELLGTNEKLFF
DNA: TGCGCCAGCAGCCAAGAGCTACTAGGGACTAATGAAAAACTGTTTTTT

J: TRBJ1-5
D: -
size: -
V: TRBV10-3
length: 15
CDR3: CAISEGLVSNQPQHF
DNA: TGTGCCATCAGTGAAGGACTGGTTAGCAATCAGCCCCAGCATTTT

J: TRBJ1-4
D: -
size: once
V: TRBV9
length: 14
CDR3: CASSVGQGSEKLFF
DNA: TGTGCCAGCAGCGTAGGGCAGGGCAGCGAAAAACTGTTTTTT

J: TRBJ1-1
D: -
size: -
V: TRBV21-1
length: 14
CDR3: CASSPRDRNTEAFF
DNA: TGTGCCAGCAGCCCCCGGGACAGGAACACTGAAGCTTTCTTT

J: TRBJ2-3
D: -
size: -
V: TRBV15
length: 15
CDR3: CATSRVRTFTDTQYF
DNA: TGTGCCACCAGCAGAGTCCGGACTTTCACAGATACGCAGTATTTT

J: TRBJ2-1
D: TRBD2
size: -
V: TRBV27
length: 13
CDR3: CASSSFGGAEQFF
DNA: TGTGCCAGCAGTTCCTTCGGGGGGGCTGAGCAGTTCTTC

J: TRBJ2-7
D: -
size: -
V: TRBV11-2
length: 15
CDR3: CASSLDSGPTYEQYF
DNA: TGTGCCAGCAGCTTAGATTCTGGCCCGACCTACGAGCAGTACTTC

J: TRBJ2-3
D: TRBD1
size: -
V: TRBV20-1
length: 13
CDR3: CSASSQGADTQYF
DNA: TGCAGTGCTAGTTCGCAGGGGGCGGATACGCAGTATTTT

J: TRBJ1-3
D: -
size: -
V: TRBV14
length: 15
CDR3: CASSHLQVFGNTIYF
DNA: TGTGCCAGCAGCCACTTACAGGTTTTTGGAAACACCATATATTTT

J: TRBJ2-3
D: -
size: -
V: TRBV5-4
length: 13
CDR3: CASSLEQADTQYF
DNA: TGTGCCAGCAGCTTGGAGCAGGCCGATACGCAGTATTTT

J: TRBJ1-2
D: TRBD1
size: -
V: TRBV19
length: 13
CDR3: CASSYGTAYGYTF
DNA: TGTGCCAGTAGTTACGGGACAGCTTATGGCTACACCTTC

J: TRBJ2-3
D: -
size: -
V: TRBV20-1
length: 11
CDR3: CSASGVDTQYF
DNA: TGCAGTGCTAGCGGGGTAGATACGCAGTATTTT

J: TRBJ2-5
D: TRBD2
size: -
V: TRBV6-2/TRBV6-3
length: 18
CDR3: CASSGWTSGREYQETQYF
DNA: TGTGCCAGCAGTGGGTGGACTAGCGGGAGGGAATACCAAGAGACCCAGTACTTC

J: TRBJ2-1
D: TRBD1
size: -
V: TRBV7-2
length: 14
CDR3: CASSPQGAVTQQFF
DNA: TGTGCCAGCAGCCCACAGGGGGCGGTCACTCAGCAGTTCTTC

J: TRBJ2-6
D: TRBD1
size: -
V: TRBV2
length: 16
CDR3: CASSPRDRAGANVLTF
DNA: TGTGCCAGCAGTCCCCGGGACAGGGCTGGGGCCAACGTCCTGACTTTC

J: TRBJ2-7
D: TRBD1
size: -
V: TRBV4-1
length: 16
CDR3: CASSPARTGGGYEQYF
DNA: TGCGCCAGCAGCCCCGCAAGGACAGGGGGCGGATACGAGCAGTACTTC

J: TRBJ2-5
D: -
size: -
V: TRBV9
length: 14
CDR3: CASSTQGLSETQYF
DNA: TGTGCCAGCAGCACCCAGGGGTTGTCGGAGACCCAGTACTTC

J: TRBJ2-7
D: -
size: -
V: TRBV6-6
length: 14
CDR3: CASGGDSLSYEQYF
DNA: TGTGCTTCAGGAGGCGACTCCCTGTCCTACGAGCAGTACTTC